Included here is one T cell receptor (beta chain) sequence, with context. The antigen it recognizes is unknown. There are no base qualities to consult, and no much larger clone falls within one base. Instrument used: Illumina HiSeq 1500. TCRdb's own reprocessing of the public reads used fastp at Q25 and MiXCR and kept productive beta chains. When rows share a CDR3 protein, they turn into one entry using the most common DNA and genes. Recorded for this sample are a few hundred thousand distinct CDR3 sequences; 9.5% of them occurred a single time. The ten biggest clones cover over 3.5% of the sample. Based on the germline V gene (reference sequence), the CDR1 and CDR2 sequences are DFQATT and SNEGSKA. At the junction V is shortened by 5 bases and J by 0 bases; bases outside the gene matches: 4. The cysteine opens and the phenylalanine closes a CDR3 of 14 amino acids. Of all the DNA, just the CDR3 is kept, 42 bases in frame from base 1.

This record belongs to a study of T cell repertoires in cytomegalovirus infection (dated 2019 in TCRdb). About the investigation overall: Donor HLA type was relevant to the analysis, because carriage of CMV infection together with the matching HLA type was indicated by public TCR beta signatures. Summary of the overall study and its limitations: Cumulative frequency of public TCR beta family members discriminated carriers of CMV infection plus the relevant HLA type in this cohort and an independent approximately 400-donor cohort. The ex vivo response was dominated by HLA-C-restricted CMV-specific TCR beta clonotypes, and the single most frequent clonotype in two of eight donors was supplied by these HLA-C-restricted clonotypes.

The specimen was PBMCs. The receptor was derived from a human donor in good health (CMV status not recorded). Some clones in this sample may be carry-over from other donors' samples. The chain joins TRBV20-1 to TRBJ2-1; 7 bases in between match TRBD2. Here the CDR3 is given as CSALAESSYNEQFF. In nucleotide form, the sequence is TGCAGTGCTCTAGCGGAAAGCTCCTACAATGAGCAGTTCTTC.